This paragraph covers one T cell receptor (beta chain) sequence. Its matching antigen is unknown. The germline CDR1 and CDR2 sequences are KGHSH and LQKENI. The CDR3 extends over 17 amino acids. V shed 1 base and J shed 5 bases, with 20 bases lying between them. These data belong to a study of blood T cells in healthy people across ages. Findings of the study overall: Long-lived and aged donors differed, with more naive CD4+ cells and higher diversity in the long-lived.

Primers used in a second PCR of about 6 to 11 cycles were a sample-barcoded 5' primer and a J-beta primer mix. TCRdb processed the 5' RACE reads anew with MiXCR; each CDR3 protein has one entry. The table has roughly 800,000 distinct CDR3 sequences, over 45% seen once. Donation came from healthy Caucasian individuals in Russia who were aged about 6 to 100. About 10 milliliters of peripheral blood were drawn from each donor. The chain employs TRBV18 and TRBJ2-5; D tentatively reads TRBD1 or TRBD2 (5 bases each). Material: blood. This clonotype originated in a man aged 25 to 40 in good health. CDR3 in amino acids: CASSPQGFGKRRETQYF. The CDR3 DNA reads TGTGCCAGCTCACCACAGGGGTTCGGTAAACGGAGGGAGACCCAGTACTTC. Supplemented by reference TRBV18 and TRBJ2-5, the full variable domain reads NAGVMQNPRHLVRRRGQEARLRCSPMKGHSHVYWYRQLPEEGLKFMVYLQKENIIDESGMPKERFSAEFPKEGPSILRIQQVVRGDSAAYFCASSPQGFGKRRETQYFGPGTRLLVL.